Shown below are 4 T cell receptor beta chains from a single sample sequenced in a study of OX40 agonist ivuxolimab in advanced cancers. Method: immunoSEQ multiplex PCR; TCRdb's copy keeps in-frame clones and lacks some. The sample records under 95,000 clones, approximately 93% being singletons. The source was CD4+ or CD8+ T cells sorted from blood, collected in a trial of the OX40 agonist ivuxolimab. The receptors come from an adult with an advanced solid tumor such as melanoma, head and neck, liver or kidney cancer.

This chain links TRBV5-1 with TRBJ2-1; D is perhaps TRBD1 or TRBD2 (5 bases each). The CDR3 spans 14 residues. Per the germline V gene, CDR1 is SGHRS and CDR2 is YFSETQ. V was pared by 1 base and J by 6 bases, with 11 bases between. The CDR3 here is CASSLWPGSNEQFF. The CDR3 bases are TGCGCCAGCAGCTTGTGGCCAGGGAGCAATGAGCAGTTCTTC. Looking up the rest from reference TRBV5-1 and TRBJ2-1 gives the full variable domain: KAGVTQTPRYLIKTRGQQVTLSCSPISGHRSVSWYQQTPGQGLQFLFEYFSETQRNKGNFPGRFSGRQFSNSRSEMNVSTLELGDSALYLCASSLWPGSNEQFFGPGTRLTVL.

CDR3 in amino acids: CASSAGTGNEQFF. The CDR3 region has the DNA TGTGCCAGCAGCGCGGGGACAGGCAATGAGCAGTTCTTC. The chain recombines TRBV11-2 with TRBJ2-1; 8 nucleotides align to TRBD1. The germline CDR1 and CDR2 sequences are SGHAT and FQNNGV. The CDR3 has 13 amino acids. With 5 bases clipped from V and 6 bases from J, the junction kept 3 bases outside the gene matches.

J is TRBJ2-7 and V is TRBV19, with 12 positions matching TRBD2. Looked up from germline, CDR1 is LNHDA and CDR2 is SQIVND (reference sequence). V lost 3 bases and J lost 4; bases outside the gene matches: 7. The CDR3 totals 16 residues. This CDR3 reads CASSMDLGLAGYEQYF. Here the CDR3 DNA reads TGTGCCAGTAGTATGGATCTAGGACTAGCGGGATACGAGCAGTACTTC. Full variable domain (remainder filled in from reference TRBV19 and TRBJ2-7): DGGITQSPKYLFRKEGQNVTLSCEQNLNHDAMYWYRQDPGQGLRLIYYSQIVNDFQKGDIAEGYSVSREKKESFPLTVTSAQKNPTAFYLCASSMDLGLAGYEQYFGPGTRLTVT.

This rearrangement joins TRBV27 to TRBJ2-2, with D perhaps TRBD1 or TRBD2 (5 bases each). Germline CDR1 reads MNHEY; CDR2 reads SMNVEV (reference sequence). This CDR3 spans 16 amino acids. V was cut by 6 bases and J by 2 bases, with 16 bases left in between. In DNA, the CDR3 is TGTGCCAGCAGCTCGAGGGACGGGAAAAACACCGGGGAGCTGTTTTTT. Translating it yields CASSSRDGKNTGELFF.